These T cell receptor beta chains were read from a single sample in a study of vaccination effects on CD4 cells after COVID-19. The table came from immunoSEQ multiplex PCR; TCRdb's copy has only in-frame clones and leaves some out. The sample contains over 30,000 clones, about two thirds of which appear only once. The antigens for these receptors are not known. Sample: CD4+ T cells from PBMCs cultured with SARS-CoV-2 spike peptides, taken before COVID-19 vaccination. Every receptor here comes from a human donor who received a COVID-19 vaccine. Each CDR3 is given with its conserved first and last residue. Clone size is shown for a subset of rows, as once, few, many or a class of expanded clone.

cdr3_length,v_call,clone_size,j_call,cdr3_aa
17,TRBV5-1,once,TRBJ2-6,CASSRGQGYSGANVLTF
15,TRBV6-5,-,TRBJ2-7,CASRPTRGHLYEQYF
14,TRBV7-9,-,TRBJ1-6,CASRLQGTESPLHF
15,TRBV19,few,TRBJ2-3,CASSGRTGRTDTQYF
14,TRBV5-1,-,TRBJ1-2,CASSLEGPRSGYTF
15,TRBV19,-,TRBJ2-1,CASSPTYRGRNEQFF
15,TRBV6-5,-,TRBJ2-1,CASSLTESSYNEQFF
14,TRBV14,-,TRBJ1-3,CASSTGTTGNTIYF
13,TRBV2,-,TRBJ2-3,CASPPGRTDTQYF
19,TRBV5-6,medium-sized,TRBJ2-4,CASSVTSGGQFLAKNIQYF
12,TRBV29-1,-,TRBJ1-2,CSVEGLDYGYTF
17,TRBV7-6,-,TRBJ2-1,CASSLRGRGPPGNEQFF
16,TRBV21-1,-,TRBJ1-1,CASSRADRGLNTEAFF
18,TRBV7-2,-,TRBJ1-6,CASSLASLRGTFNSPLHF
13,TRBV4-3,few,TRBJ2-7,CASSQIANQEQYF
16,TRBV6-1,-,TRBJ2-1,CASSGILASHREEQFF
16,TRBV19,few,TRBJ2-7,CASSMAPGTEGYEQYF
13,TRBV7-3,-,TRBJ2-3,CASSLSGEDTQYF
13,TRBV11-3,-,TRBJ2-7,CASSLGPTYEQYF
14,TRBV6-2/TRBV6-3,few,TRBJ1-1,CASSYPGGGTEAFF
15,TRBV5-1,few,TRBJ1-1,CASSPAGTGRTEAFF
16,TRBV19,-,TRBJ2-7,CASRRRGDRSSYEQYF
12,TRBV10-3,-,TRBJ1-1,CAISVMNTEAFF
17,TRBV5-5,-,TRBJ1-1,CASTRDSGTAMNTEAFF
16,TRBV19,-,TRBJ1-1,CASSIDQGVRNTEAFF
14,TRBV29-1,few,TRBJ1-1,CSVDNNRVNTEAFF
16,TRBV28,-,TRBJ2-1,CASSSLSGVSYNEQFF
12,TRBV29-1,-,TRBJ1-1,CSVEKGGTEAFF
15,TRBV3-1/TRBV3-2,-,TRBJ1-1,CASSQDGIGDTEAFF
16,TRBV18,-,TRBJ1-5,CASSPLPSRVGQPQHF
15,TRBV4-1,-,TRBJ2-4,CASSHKTGGGREQYF
17,TRBV5-4,-,TRBJ2-3,CASSRLAGGRGTDTQYF